This TCR beta chain came from a study of siplizumab effects on memory and regulatory T cells. Study-level results: Naive T cells were seen as more diverse than memory cells and as major alloresponse contributors. Assignment to unstimulated subsets succeeded for only a minor fraction of the alloreactive clones. The drug siplizumab significantly decreased the alloreactive sequences that could be traced to unstimulated CD4+ memory cells.

As to this clone: The target antigen is unknown.

The protocol was immunoSEQ multiplex PCR, while the TCRdb copy is restricted to in-frame clones and leaves out a portion. Among some 70,000 clones listed, around nine tenths were seen once. The TCR originated in a human donor in good health. Sequenced: Tregs sorted from blood.

CDR3 coding DNA: TGTGCCAGCAGCTTGTTGGGGACAGGGGGCCACGAGCAGTACTTC. This gives the protein CASSLLGTGGHEQYF. The rearrangement links TRBV2 to TRBJ2-7; 12 bases are shared with TRBD1. Germline CDR1 is SNHLY and CDR2 is FYNNEI. V lost 6 bases, J lost 5 bases, and 8 bases stayed unmatched. The CDR3 covers 15 residues.